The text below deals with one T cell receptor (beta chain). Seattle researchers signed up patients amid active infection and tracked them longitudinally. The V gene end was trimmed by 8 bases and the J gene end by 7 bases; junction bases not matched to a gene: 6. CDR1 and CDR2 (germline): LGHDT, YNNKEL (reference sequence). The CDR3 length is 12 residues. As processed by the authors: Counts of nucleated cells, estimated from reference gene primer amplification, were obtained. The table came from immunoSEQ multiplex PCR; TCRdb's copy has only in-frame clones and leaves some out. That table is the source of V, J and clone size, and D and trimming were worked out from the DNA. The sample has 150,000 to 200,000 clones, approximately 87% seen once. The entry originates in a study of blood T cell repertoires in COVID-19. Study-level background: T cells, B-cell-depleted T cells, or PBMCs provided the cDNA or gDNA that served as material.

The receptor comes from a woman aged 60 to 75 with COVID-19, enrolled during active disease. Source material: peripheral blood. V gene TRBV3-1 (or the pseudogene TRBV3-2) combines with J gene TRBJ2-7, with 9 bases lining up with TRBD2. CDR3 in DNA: TGTGCCAGCCGGTCTAGCGGGACTGAGCAGTACTTC. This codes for CASRSSGTEQYF.